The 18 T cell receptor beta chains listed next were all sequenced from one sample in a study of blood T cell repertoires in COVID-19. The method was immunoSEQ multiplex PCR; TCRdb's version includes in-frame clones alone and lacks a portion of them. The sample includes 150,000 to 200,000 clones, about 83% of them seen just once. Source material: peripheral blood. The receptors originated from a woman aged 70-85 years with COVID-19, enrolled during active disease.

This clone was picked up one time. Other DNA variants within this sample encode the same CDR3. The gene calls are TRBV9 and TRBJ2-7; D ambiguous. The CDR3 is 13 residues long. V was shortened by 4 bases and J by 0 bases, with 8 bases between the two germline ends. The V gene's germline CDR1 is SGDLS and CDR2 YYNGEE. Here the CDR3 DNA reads TGTGCCAGCAGCCCCTCCAGCTCCTACGAGCAGTACTTC. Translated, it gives CASSPSSSYEQYF.

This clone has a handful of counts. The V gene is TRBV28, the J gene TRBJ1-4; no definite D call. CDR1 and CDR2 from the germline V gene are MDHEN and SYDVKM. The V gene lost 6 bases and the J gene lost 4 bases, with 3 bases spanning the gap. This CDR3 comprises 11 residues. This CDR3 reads CASSHNEKLFF. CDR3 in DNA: TGTGCCAGCAGCCATAATGAAAAACTGTTTTTT.

The CDR3 loop reads CASSNRLDQETQYF. CDR3 in DNA: TGTGCCAGTAGTAACCGACTGGACCAAGAGACCCAGTACTTC. The chain is built from TRBV19 and TRBJ2-5; D gene ambiguous. This CDR3 has 14 residues. Germline CDR1 is LNHDA and CDR2 is SQIVND (reference sequence). Trimming cost V 4 bases and J 0 bases, with 9 bases left between them.

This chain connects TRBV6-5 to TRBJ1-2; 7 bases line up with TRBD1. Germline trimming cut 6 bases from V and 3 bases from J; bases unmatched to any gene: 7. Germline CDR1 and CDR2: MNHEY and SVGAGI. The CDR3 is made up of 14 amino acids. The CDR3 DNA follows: TGTGCCAGCAGAGGGGGCGGAGGTGACTATGGCTACACCTTC. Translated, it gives CASRGGGGDYGYTF.

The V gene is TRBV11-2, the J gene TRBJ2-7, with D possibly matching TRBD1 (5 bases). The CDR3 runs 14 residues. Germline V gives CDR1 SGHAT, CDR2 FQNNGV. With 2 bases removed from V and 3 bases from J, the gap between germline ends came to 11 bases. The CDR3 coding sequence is TGTGCCAGCAGCTTATCGGACACCAACTACGAGCAGTACTTC. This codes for CASSLSDTNYEQYF.

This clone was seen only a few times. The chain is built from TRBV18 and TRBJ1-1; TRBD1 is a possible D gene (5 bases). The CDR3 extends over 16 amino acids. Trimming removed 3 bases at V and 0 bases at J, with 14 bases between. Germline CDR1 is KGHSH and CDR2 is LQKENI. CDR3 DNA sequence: TGTGCCAGCTCACCCACCAGGGTCGATTTGAACACTGAAGCTTTCTTT. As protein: CASSPTRVDLNTEAFF.

CDR3 region: CATSRGQGQGEAFF. The CDR3 DNA reads TGTGCCACCAGCAGAGGACAGGGGCAGGGTGAAGCTTTCTTT. This sequence joins TRBV15 and TRBJ1-1, with 8 positions matching TRBD1. V lost 1 base and J lost 7; bases outside the gene matches: 5. This CDR3 region has 14 residues. Germline V gene sequence: CDR1 LNHNV, CDR2 YYDKDF (reference sequence).

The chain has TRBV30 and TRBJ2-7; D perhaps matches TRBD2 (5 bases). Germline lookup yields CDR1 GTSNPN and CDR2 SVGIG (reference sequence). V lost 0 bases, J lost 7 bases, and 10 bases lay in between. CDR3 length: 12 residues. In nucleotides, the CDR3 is TGTGCCTGGAGTGTAGCTTCGGGAGAGCAGTACTTC. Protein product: CAWSVASGEQYF. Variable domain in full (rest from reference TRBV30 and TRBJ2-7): SQTIHQWPATLVQPVGSPLSLECTVEGTSNPNLYWYRQAAGRGLQLLFYSVGIGQISSEVPQNLSASRPQDRQFILSSKKLLLSDSGFYLCAWSVASGEQYFGPGTRLTVT.

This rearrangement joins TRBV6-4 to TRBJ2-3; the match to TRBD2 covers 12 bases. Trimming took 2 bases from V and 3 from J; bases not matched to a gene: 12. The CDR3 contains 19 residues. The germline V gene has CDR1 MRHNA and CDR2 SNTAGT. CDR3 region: CASSDPPSGRAKRTDTQYF. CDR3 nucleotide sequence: TGTGCCAGCAGTGACCCCCCTAGCGGGAGGGCCAAAAGGACAGATACGCAGTATTTT.

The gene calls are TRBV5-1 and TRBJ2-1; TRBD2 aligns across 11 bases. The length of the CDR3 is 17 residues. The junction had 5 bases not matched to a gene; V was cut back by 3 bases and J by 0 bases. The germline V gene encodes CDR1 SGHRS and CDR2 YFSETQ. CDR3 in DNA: TGCGCCAGCAGCTCAGGGACTAGCGGCTACTCCTACAATGAGCAGTTCTTC. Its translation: CASSSGTSGYSYNEQFF.

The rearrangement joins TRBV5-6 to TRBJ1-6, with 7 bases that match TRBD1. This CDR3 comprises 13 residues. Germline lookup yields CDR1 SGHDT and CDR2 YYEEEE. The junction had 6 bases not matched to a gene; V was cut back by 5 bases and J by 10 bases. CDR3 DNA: TGTGCCAGCAGTCCGACAGGGAGATCACCCCTCCACTTT. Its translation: CASSPTGRSPLHF.

The CDR3 DNA reads TGTGCCAGCAGCTCCGGACTAGCGGTCTACGAGCAGTACTTC. Amino acid sequence: CASSSGLAVYEQYF. The gene calls are TRBV7-2 and TRBJ2-7, with TRBD2 matching over 10 bases. V lost 4 bases, J lost 3 bases, and 3 bases stayed unmatched. CDR1 is SGHTA, CDR2 FQGNSA, per germline. The CDR3 totals 14 residues.

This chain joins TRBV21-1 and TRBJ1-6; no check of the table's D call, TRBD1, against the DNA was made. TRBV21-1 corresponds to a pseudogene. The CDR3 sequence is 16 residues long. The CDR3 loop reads CASSFRQSSYNSPLHF. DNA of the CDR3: TGTGCCAGCAGCTTCCGACAGAGCTCCTATAATTCACCCCTCCACTTT.

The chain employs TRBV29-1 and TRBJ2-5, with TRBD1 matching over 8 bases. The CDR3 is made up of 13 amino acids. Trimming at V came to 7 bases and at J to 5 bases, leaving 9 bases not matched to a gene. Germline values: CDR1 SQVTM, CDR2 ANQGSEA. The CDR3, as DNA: TGCAGCGCCGTGCAGGGGGCGGGGGAGACCCAGTACTTC. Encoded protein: CSAVQGAGETQYF.

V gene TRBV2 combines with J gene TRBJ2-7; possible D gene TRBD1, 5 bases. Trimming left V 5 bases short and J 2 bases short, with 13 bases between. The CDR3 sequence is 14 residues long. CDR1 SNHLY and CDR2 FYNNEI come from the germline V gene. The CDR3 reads CASSYRQQTYEQYF. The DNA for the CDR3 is TGTGCCAGCAGTTACCGACAGCAAACCTACGAGCAGTACTTC. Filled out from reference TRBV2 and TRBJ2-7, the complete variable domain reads EPEVTQTPSHQVTQMGQEVILRCVPISNHLYFYWYRQILGQKVEFLVSFYNNEISEKSEIFDDQFSVERPDGSNFTLKIRSTKLEDSAMYFCASSYRQQTYEQYFGPGTRLTVT.

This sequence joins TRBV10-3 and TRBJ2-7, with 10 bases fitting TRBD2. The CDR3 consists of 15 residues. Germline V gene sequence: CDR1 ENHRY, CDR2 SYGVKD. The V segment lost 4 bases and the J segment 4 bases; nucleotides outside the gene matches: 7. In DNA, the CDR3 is TGTGCCATCAGTGGATTACCGACTAGCGGGTACGAGCAGTACTTC. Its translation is CAISGLPTSGYEQYF.

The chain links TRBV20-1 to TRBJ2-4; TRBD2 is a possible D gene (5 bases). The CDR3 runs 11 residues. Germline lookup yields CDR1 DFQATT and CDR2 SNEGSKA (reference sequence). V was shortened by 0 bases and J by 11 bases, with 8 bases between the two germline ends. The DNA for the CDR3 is TGCAGTGCTAGAGACGGACTGCTTCAGTACTTC. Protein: CSARDGLLQYF.

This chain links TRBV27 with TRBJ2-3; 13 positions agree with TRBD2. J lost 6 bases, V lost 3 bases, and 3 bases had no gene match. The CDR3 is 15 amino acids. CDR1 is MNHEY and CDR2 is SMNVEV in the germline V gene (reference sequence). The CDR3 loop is CASSFLTSGRDTQYF. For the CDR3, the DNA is TGTGCCAGCAGTTTCTTGACTAGCGGGAGGGATACGCAGTATTTT.